A selection of T cell receptor beta chains follows, all from one sample in a study of blood T cell repertoires in COVID-19. The table came from immunoSEQ multiplex PCR; TCRdb's copy has only in-frame clones and leaves some out. The data show 150,000 to 200,000 clones, with about 86% seen just once and 2.6% held by the top ten. What was sequenced was peripheral blood. Receptors were obtained from a human donor with acute or convalescent COVID-19. The donor label of this sample is uncertain. Both conserved end residues are part of each CDR3.

v_gene	CDR3aa
TRBV7-2	CASRPRREISTDTQYF
TRBV7-9	CASSGVGREAPYEQYF
TRBV5-4	CASSLPGRGDTGELFF
TRBV11-2	CASSLQDSYEQYF
TRBV4-2	CASSQRLASQVGEQFF
TRBV11-2	CASSSTRTTYTQYF
TRBV2	CASNRGNEKLFF
TRBV20-1	CSASSGLNNSPLHF
TRBV7-3	CASSQSGSSYNEQFF
TRBV19	CASSETSLNRLEQFF